Below are 23 T cell receptor beta chains sequenced from a single sample in a study of OX40 agonist ivuxolimab in advanced cancers. Library generation was performed with the immunoSEQ multiplex PCR assay. The source is immuneACCESS, and TCRdb retained only in-frame sequences with V and J called. Part of the clones is not carried over; for the studies checked, unresolved V genes explain less than half of this, and the remainder is unexplained. The sample has 50,000 to 60,000 clones on record, approximately 89% of them singletons. Approximately 6% of the sample comes from the top ten. The starting material was CD4+ or CD8+ T cells sorted from blood, obtained in a trial of the OX40 agonist ivuxolimab. Receptors originate from an adult with an advanced solid tumor such as melanoma, head and neck, liver or kidney cancer.

The chain links TRBV7-3 to TRBJ1-2; D remains unclear. Germline assignment: CDR1 SGHTA and CDR2 FQGTGA. V was cut by 0 bases and J by 6 bases, with 14 bases left in between. This CDR3 has 15 amino acids. The CDR3 is CASSLTGSDGDGYTF. As DNA, the CDR3 is TGTGCCAGCAGCTTAACAGGATCGGACGGGGATGGCTACACCTTC. Based on the CDR3 plus reference TRBV7-3 and TRBJ1-2, the full variable domain is GAGVSQTPSNKVTEKGKYVELRCDPISGHTALYWYRQSLGQGPEFLIYFQGTGAADDSGLPNDRFFAVRPEGSVSTLKIQRTERGDSAVYLCASSLTGSDGDGYTFGSGTRLTVV.

The CDR3 spells CASSFEVEPFYGYTF. CDR3 in DNA: TGTGCCAGCAGCTTTGAGGTTGAACCCTTCTATGGCTACACCTTC. V and J are TRBV5-5 and TRBJ1-2; D unclear. The germline gives CDR1 SGHKS, CDR2 YYEKEE (reference sequence). This CDR3 comprises 15 residues. V shed 2 bases and J shed 4 bases, with 15 bases lying between them. Full variable domain (outside the CDR3, taken from reference TRBV5-5 and TRBJ1-2): DAGVTQSPTHLIKTRGQQVTLRCSPISGHKSVSWYQQVLGQGPQFIFQYYEKEERGRGNFPDRFSARQFPNYSSELNVNALLLGDSALYLCASSFEVEPFYGYTFGSGTRLTVV.

The chain joins TRBV6-5 to TRBJ2-1; D is possibly TRBD2 (6 bases). V shed 7 bases and J shed 6 bases, with 13 bases lying between them. The CDR3 runs 13 residues. Germline CDR1 and CDR2: MNHEY and SVGAGI. DNA for the CDR3: TGTGCCAGCACTAACTGGGGGGTCAATGAGCAGTTCTTC. This codes for CASTNWGVNEQFF.

The chain employs TRBV6-4 and TRBJ1-1; D remains ambiguous. V lost 3 bases and J lost 0, with 5 bases in between. Germline V lookup: CDR1 MRHNA, CDR2 SNTAGT. The CDR3 is 13 amino acids. In DNA, the CDR3 is TGTGCCAGCAGTGAGGGAGTGAACACTGAAGCTTTCTTT. It codes for CASSEGVNTEAFF.

This rearrangement joins TRBV19 to TRBJ1-2; D call uncertain. With 5 bases removed from V and 3 bases from J, the gap between germline ends came to 16 bases. Germline CDR1 is LNHDA and CDR2 is SQIVND (reference sequence). This CDR3 is 15 amino acids long. CDR3 nucleotide sequence: TGTGCCAGTAGTGACTGGCAGGAAACTCACTATGGCTACACCTTC. Amino acids: CASSDWQETHYGYTF.

The chain couples TRBV5-1 to TRBJ2-5; 12 bases fit TRBD2. This CDR3 spans 15 amino acids. From germline, CDR1 is SGHRS and CDR2 YFSETQ. The V gene end was trimmed by 4 bases and the J gene end by 1 base; junction bases not matched to a gene: 2. The CDR3 nucleotides are TGCGCCAGCAGCACTAGCGGGGGGCGCCAAGAGACCCAGTACTTC. Translating it yields CASSTSGGRQETQYF.

The chain couples TRBV6-1 to TRBJ1-5, with D tentatively TRBD1 (5 bases). The germline gives CDR1 MNHNS, CDR2 SASEGT. The CDR3 extends over 15 amino acids. Trimming took off 7 bases at V and 0 bases at J, with 13 bases between the two ends. This chain's CDR3 is CASTRDLGSNQPQHF. DNA of the CDR3: TGTGCCAGCACGAGGGACCTCGGTAGCAATCAGCCCCAGCATTTT.

V is TRBV4-1 and J is TRBJ2-1, with TRBD1 matching 7 bases. Germline V lookup: CDR1 MGHRA, CDR2 YSYEKL. Unmatched junction bases numbered 13, after V lost 4 bases and J lost 4 bases. The CDR3 contains 17 residues. The CDR3: CASSRAEGQEFYNEQFF. The CDR3 DNA reads as TGCGCCAGCAGCCGAGCAGAAGGACAGGAGTTTTACAATGAGCAGTTCTTC.

This rearrangement joins TRBV7-6 to TRBJ1-4; D remains ambiguous. Germline CDR1 is SGHVS and CDR2 is FNYEAQ. There are 13 residues in the CDR3. V lost 1 base and J 4 bases, leaving 4 bases between the germline ends. The CDR3, as DNA: TGTGCCAGCAGCTTAGAGGTTAATGAAAAACTGTTTTTT. This encodes CASSLEVNEKLFF.

This clone occurred once. The chain is built from TRBV19 and TRBJ2-7, with 13 nucleotides matching TRBD2. Germline V gives CDR1 LNHDA, CDR2 SQIVND (reference sequence). The CDR3 covers 15 residues. Losses at the gene ends were 5 bases for V and 3 bases for J; bases not matched to a gene: 4. CDR3 loop: CASSPGLAGVYEQYF. The CDR3 nucleotides read TGTGCCAGTAGTCCCGGACTAGCGGGAGTCTACGAGCAGTACTTC. The complete variable domain, with remaining parts taken from reference TRBV19 and TRBJ2-7, reads DGGITQSPKYLFRKEGQNVTLSCEQNLNHDAMYWYRQDPGQGLRLIYYSQIVNDFQKGDIAEGYSVSREKKESFPLTVTSAQKNPTAFYLCASSPGLAGVYEQYFGPGTRLTVT.

V and J are TRBV4-1 and TRBJ2-1; 7 bases are shared with TRBD2. Germline V gene lookup returns CDR1 MGHRA and CDR2 YSYEKL. The J segment lost 7 bases and the V segment lost 2 bases, leaving 2 bases of the junction unmatched. The CDR3 extends over 13 amino acids. The CDR3 sequence is CASSQRLANEQFF. CDR3 DNA sequence: TGCGCCAGCAGCCAACGACTAGCTAATGAGCAGTTCTTC.

CDR3: CASSLPPGHRETQYF. The CDR3 nucleotides read TGTGCCAGCAGTTTACCTCCGGGACATAGGGAGACCCAGTACTTC. V usage is TRBV27 and J usage is TRBJ2-5; perhaps TRBD1 as D (6 bases). CDR3 length: 15 residues. The germline V and J ends were trimmed by 2 bases and 5 bases, with 15 bases remaining between them. The germline CDR1 and CDR2 sequences are MNHEY and SMNVEV (reference sequence).

The chain joins TRBV6-5 to TRBJ2-1, with D perhaps TRBD1 (6 bases). Germline values: CDR1 MNHEY, CDR2 SVGAGI. The CDR3 extends over 12 amino acids. With 6 bases removed from V and 9 bases from J, the gap between germline ends came to 12 bases. CDR3 nucleotides: TGTGCCAGCAGCCCGGACAGAATTGAGCAGTTCTTC. This translates into CASSPDRIEQFF.

Details on this clone: The same CDR3 arises from other DNA sequences in this sample as well. The V and J genes are TRBV5-4 and TRBJ2-1; D is unresolved. This CDR3 has 11 residues. CDR1 and CDR2 from the germline V gene are SGHNT and YYREEE (reference sequence). The V gene lost 2 bases and the J gene lost 7 bases, with 4 bases spanning the gap. The CDR3 region is CASSFGNEQFF. In DNA, the CDR3 is TGTGCCAGCAGCTTTGGGAATGAGCAGTTCTTC.

The chain has TRBV6-1 and TRBJ1-1, with unresolved D. This CDR3 is 14 amino acids long. The V end lost 2 bases, the J end lost 0 bases, and 7 bases lay between the germline ends. CDR1 and CDR2 from the germline V gene are MNHNS and SASEGT. CDR3: CASSEPHMNTEAFF. CDR3 bases: TGTGCCAGCAGTGAACCCCATATGAACACTGAAGCTTTCTTT.

The chain combines TRBV5-1 with TRBJ1-1; TRBD1 agrees at 7 bases. Germline trimming cut 4 bases from V and 2 bases from J; bases unmatched to any gene: 5. Germline V CDR1 and CDR2: SGHRS, YFSETQ. The CDR3 totals 14 residues. The CDR3 reads CASSTGEGNTEAFF. CDR3 DNA sequence: TGCGCCAGCAGCACAGGGGAGGGTAACACTGAAGCTTTCTTT.

The chain carries TRBV7-9 and TRBJ2-7; a weak D match, TRBD2 (6 bases). This CDR3 has 14 residues. The V and J ends lost 0 bases and 4 bases respectively, with 10 bases between them. Looked up from germline, CDR1 is SEHNR and CDR2 is FQNEAQ (reference sequence). The DNA of the CDR3 is TGTGCCAGCAGCTTAGCGGAGGGCCCTTACGAGCAGTACTTC. Translating it yields CASSLAEGPYEQYF.

The chain has TRBV7-9 and TRBJ2-1; TRBD2 matches at 11 bases. The CDR3 consists of 16 residues. V shed 2 bases and J 5 bases; nucleotides not matched to a gene: 5. From germline, CDR1 is SEHNR and CDR2 FQNEAQ (reference sequence). The DNA for the CDR3 is TGTGCCAGCAGCTTAACTCCGGGACTAGCGGACAATGAGCAGTTCTTC. Translation: CASSLTPGLADNEQFF.

V gene TRBV7-6 combines with J gene TRBJ1-1, with TRBD1 identical over 10 bases. CDR1 and CDR2 (germline): SGHVS, FNYEAQ. V shed 4 bases and J 2 bases; nucleotides not matched to a gene: 4. The CDR3 extends over 15 amino acids. Here the CDR3 DNA reads TGTGCCAGCAGCTCCGTGACAGGGGGCAACACTGAAGCTTTCTTT. Translation: CASSSVTGGNTEAFF.

V gene TRBV27 combines with J gene TRBJ2-7; D possibly corresponds to TRBD2 (6 bases). V was clipped by 1 base and J by 0 bases, with 10 bases between them. The germline V gene has CDR1 MNHEY and CDR2 SMNVEV (reference sequence). CDR3 length: 15 residues. CDR3 sequence reads: CASSLFAGSSYEQYF. CDR3 sequence (DNA): TGTGCCAGCAGTTTATTTGCGGGAAGCTCCTACGAGCAGTACTTC.

The rearrangement links TRBV5-8 to TRBJ2-7, with TRBD1 identical over 7 bases. Losses at the gene ends were 4 bases for V and 3 bases for J; bases not matched to a gene: 10. There are 15 residues in the CDR3. CDR1 is SGHTS, CDR2 YDEGEE, per germline. The CDR3 DNA reads TGTGCCAGCAGCCAGGGACAGAGTCACTTCTACGAGCAGTACTTC. Translating gives CASSQGQSHFYEQYF.

The chain combines TRBV9 with TRBJ1-3; a weak D match, TRBD1 (6 bases). CDR3 length: 16 amino acids. Trimming shortened V by 0 bases and J by 1 base, and 11 bases separated the two germline ends. Germline values: CDR1 SGDLS, CDR2 YYNGEE. The CDR3 bases are TGTGCCAGCAGCGTAGGCCCGGGGGCGTCTGGAAACACCATATATTTT. This translates into CASSVGPGASGNTIYF.

The rearrangement links TRBV15 to TRBJ2-1, with 8 bases lining up with TRBD2. The CDR3 totals 14 residues. CDR1 and CDR2 from the germline V gene are LNHNV and YYDKDF (reference sequence). Trimming cost V 8 bases and J 5 bases; bases outside gene matches: 8. The CDR3 loop reads CATLRGGAHNEQFF. The DNA for the CDR3 is TGTGCCACCCTCCGGGGGGGGGCCCACAATGAGCAGTTCTTC.